Below, 14 T cell receptor beta chains from the same sample are listed, as sequenced in a study of CD8 T cells in Susac syndrome. An input of roughly 0.5 to 1 ug of RNA was subjected to reverse transcription using random hexamers. TCRdb processed the immunoSEQ multiplex PCR reads anew with MiXCR; each CDR3 protein has one entry. Among 100,000 to 150,000 distinct CDR3 sequences listed, roughly 95% were seen once. Sequencing was carried out using CD4+ T cells from PBMCs. The receptors derive from a human donor with Susac syndrome.

This chain connects TRBV30 to TRBJ1-5; D might be TRBD1 (5 bases). The V gene's germline CDR1 is GTSNPN and CDR2 SVGIG (reference sequence). Between the trimmed V and J ends, which lost 1 base and 3 bases, there was a span of 7 bases. CDR3 size: 13 residues. CDR3 residues: CAWSEQVNQPQHF. CDR3 DNA: TGTGCCTGGAGTGAACAGGTCAATCAGCCCCAGCATTTT.

This sequence joins TRBV25-1 and TRBJ2-7; D might be TRBD1 or TRBD2, each matching 5 bases. Deletions cut 4 bases from V and 6 bases from J, with 16 bases between. The germline V gene has CDR1 MGHDK and CDR2 SYGVNS. This CDR3 has 14 amino acids. The CDR3 reads CASSVLATGGEQYF. In DNA, the CDR3 is TGTGCCAGCAGTGTTCTCGCCACAGGAGGCGAGCAGTACTTC.

The chain recombines TRBV30 with TRBJ1-5, with 10 bases that match TRBD1. Per germline, CDR1 GTSNPN and CDR2 SVGIG (reference sequence). Trimming at V came to 2 bases and at J to 4 bases, leaving 17 bases not matched to a gene. The CDR3 contains 19 residues. The CDR3 nucleotides are TGTGCCTGGAGTAATCCCCTACTCCCCGGGACAGGGGAAAATCAGCCCCAGCATTTT. This gives the protein CAWSNPLLPGTGENQPQHF.

This clonotype was seen only once. This chain joins TRBV5-4 and TRBJ2-5; D unresolved. Germline V gene data show CDR1 as SGHNT and CDR2 as YYREEE (reference sequence). This CDR3 comprises 15 residues. The V and J ends lost 1 base and 2 bases respectively, with 12 bases between them. The CDR3 region is CASSLKISAQETQYF. The CDR3, as DNA: TGTGCCAGCAGCTTGAAGATTTCGGCACAAGAGACCCAGTACTTC.

V is TRBV30 and J is TRBJ1-1; D not certain. The CDR3 is 14 residues long. Looked up from germline, CDR1 is GTSNPN and CDR2 is SVGIG (reference sequence). Trimming took 0 bases from V and 3 from J, leaving 11 bases between them. The CDR3 DNA is TGTGCCTGGAGTGTCGGCTACCGGGACACTGAAGCTTTCTTT. It is translated as CAWSVGYRDTEAFF.

The chain carries TRBV30 and TRBJ1-5, with TRBD1 as a possible D gene (5 bases). Germline CDR1 and CDR2: GTSNPN and SVGIG (reference sequence). CDR3 size: 14 residues. The V end was cut by 2 bases, the J end by 0 bases, with 8 bases between. CDR3 sequence: CAWSTGSSNQPQHF. CDR3 DNA: TGTGCCTGGAGTACAGGCTCTAGCAATCAGCCCCAGCATTTT.

The V and J genes are TRBV14 and TRBJ1-2; D gene uncertain. CDR1 and CDR2 from the germline V gene are SGHDN and FVKESK. This CDR3 contains 16 residues. V gave up 0 bases and J gave up 6 bases, with 17 bases separating them. CDR3 in DNA: TGTGCCAGCAGCCAAGAAGTGGCAGGAGAGGGTCATGGCTACACCTTC. Protein product: CASSQEVAGEGHGYTF.

This rearrangement joins TRBV3-1 to TRBJ2-7, with 11 bases matching TRBD2. Unmatched junction bases numbered 7, after V lost 5 bases and J lost 7 bases. The length of the CDR3 is 14 residues. Germline V gene sequence: CDR1 LGHDT, CDR2 YNNKEL (reference sequence). In DNA form, the CDR3 reads TGTGCCAGCAGCAACCTAGCGGGAGGAGGAGAGCAGTACTTC. This gives the protein CASSNLAGGGEQYF.

The J gene is TRBJ1-2, the V gene TRBV18; D ambiguous. This CDR3 is built from 15 residues. Germline V gene data show CDR1 as KGHSH and CDR2 as LQKENI. Trimming shortened V by 1 base and J by 4 bases, and 13 bases separated the two germline ends. CDR3 bases: TGTGCCAGCTCACCACGGGAGGAACCTTCCTATGGCTACACCTTC. Its protein product is CASSPREEPSYGYTF. The full variable domain, rest sourced from reference TRBV18 and TRBJ1-2, is NAGVMQNPRHLVRRRGQEARLRCSPMKGHSHVYWYRQLPEEGLKFMVYLQKENIIDESGMPKERFSAEFPKEGPSILRIQQVVRGDSAAYFCASSPREEPSYGYTFGSGTRLTVV.

J is TRBJ1-1 and V is TRBV3-1; D ambiguous. V was shortened by 1 base and J by 8 bases, with 14 bases between the two germline ends. CDR1 LGHDT and CDR2 YNNKEL come from the germline V gene (reference sequence). The CDR3 runs 14 residues. The CDR3 DNA follows: TGTGCCAGCAGCCAAGTGGGTCAGACTACGGAAGCTTTCTTT. Amino acid sequence: CASSQVGQTTEAFF.

The rearrangement uses TRBV20-1 and TRBJ2-5, with D perhaps given as TRBD1 or TRBD2 (5 bases each). CDR1 and CDR2 from the germline V gene are DFQATT and SNEGSKA (reference sequence). V was clipped by 5 bases and J by 4 bases, with 14 bases between them. This CDR3 is 13 amino acids long. CDR3 residues: CSAPGTRRETQYF. The CDR3 DNA reads TGCAGTGCTCCCGGGACCCGACGAGAGACCCAGTACTTC.

The chain carries TRBV7-2 and TRBJ2-1; 10 nucleotides agree with TRBD1. Gene TRBJ2-7 matches the end of the DNA better, so the J call may be wrong. Germline CDR1 and CDR2: SGHTA and FQGNSA. The CDR3 contains 14 residues. In DNA form, the CDR3 reads TGTGCCAGCAGCTCACGACAGGGGGCGGGAGAGCAGTACTTC. It is translated as CASSSRQGAGEQYF.

V usage is TRBV30 and J usage is TRBJ1-1; maybe TRBD1 (5 bases). CDR1 is GTSNPN and CDR2 is SVGIG in the germline V gene (reference sequence). V lost 6 bases and J lost 1, with 9 bases in between. CDR3 length: 12 residues. The CDR3 spells CACLTGNTEAFF. In nucleotides, the CDR3 is TGTGCCTGCCTTACAGGGAACACTGAAGCTTTCTTT.

V and J are TRBV7-9 and TRBJ2-7; no definite D call. CDR1 and CDR2 (germline): SEHNR, FQNEAQ (reference sequence). This CDR3 has 12 amino acids. Trimming pared 1 base from V and 6 bases from J, leaving 7 bases between. CDR3 DNA sequence: TGTGCCAGCAGCTTAGGACTGGCCGAGCAGTACTTC. Translated: CASSLGLAEQYF.